A single sample is the source of the 5 T cell receptor beta chains below, sequenced in a study of vaccination effects on CD4 cells after COVID-19. Antigen specificity for these receptors is unknown. Pools of viral peptides were used by the ViraFEST assay to expand antigen-specific CD4+ T cells ahead of sequencing. Researchers isolated CD4+ T cells once 9 to 11 days of culture had elapsed. Each participant received a vaccine that was either BNT162b2 or mRNA-1273, given as two doses. Using immunoSEQ multiplex PCR, the repertoire was profiled, and TCRdb retains in-frame clones only, with some absent. The data contain tens of thousands of clones, around 70% of them singletons. This sample comprised CD4+ T cells from PBMCs cultured with HCoV-NL63 spike peptides, obtained after COVID-19 vaccination. These receptors were obtained from a human donor who received a COVID-19 vaccine.

This chain uses TRBV25-1 with TRBJ1-2; D is uncertain. The CDR3 covers 13 residues. V shed 8 bases and J shed 2 bases, with 12 bases lying between them. Germline values: CDR1 MGHDK, CDR2 SYGVNS. The chain's CDR3 is CASSPRVNYGYTF. For the CDR3, the DNA is TGTGCCAGCTCCCCGAGGGTAAACTATGGCTACACCTTC.

V is TRBV18 and J is TRBJ2-3, with D maybe TRBD2 (6 bases). With 0 bases removed from V and 1 base from J, the gap between germline ends came to 11 bases. The CDR3 consists of 16 residues. Germline V CDR1 and CDR2: KGHSH, LQKENI. CDR3 in amino acids: CASSPPNQRGTDTQYF. CDR3 DNA sequence: TGTGCCAGCTCACCACCGAACCAGCGGGGCACAGATACGCAGTATTTT.

The chain uses TRBV5-1 and TRBJ1-6; TRBD1 matches at 10 bases. Germline CDR1 SGHRS, CDR2 YFSETQ. The CDR3 is 15 amino acids. V gave up 4 bases and J gave up 8 bases; unmatched junction bases: 6. The CDR3: CASSGQTGGDSPLHF. As DNA, the CDR3 is TGCGCCAGCAGCGGCCAGACAGGGGGCGATTCACCCCTCCACTTT.

The chain joins TRBV11-2 to TRBJ2-7; 11 nucleotides align to TRBD2. Germline V CDR1 and CDR2: SGHAT, FQNNGV. Unmatched junction bases numbered 3, after V lost 1 base and J lost 7 bases. The CDR3 spans 14 residues. The CDR3 is CASSLVGTSGEQYF. CDR3 in DNA: TGTGCCAGCAGCTTAGTGGGGACTAGCGGAGAGCAGTACTTC.

V is TRBV18 and J is TRBJ2-3, with D tentatively TRBD1 or TRBD2 (7 bases each). The CDR3 extends over 23 amino acids. V gave up 4 bases and J gave up 0 bases, with 35 bases separating them. Germline CDR1 is KGHSH and CDR2 is LQKENI. In DNA form, the CDR3 reads TGTGCCAGCTCACTAGGGGGCGGGGGTCTGCGGACCCGTAGACCCAAAAGCACAGATACGCAGTATTTT. Amino acids: CASSLGGGGLRTRRPKSTDTQYF. The full variable domain, with the rest looked up from reference TRBV18 and TRBJ2-3, is NAGVMQNPRHLVRRRGQEARLRCSPMKGHSHVYWYRQLPEEGLKFMVYLQKENIIDESGMPKERFSAEFPKEGPSILRIQQVVRGDSAAYFCASSLGGGGLRTRRPKSTDTQYFGPGTRLTVL.